These T cell receptor beta chains were read from a single sample in a study of vaccination effects on CD4 cells after COVID-19. The antigens these receptors bind are not known. Assay used: immunoSEQ multiplex PCR; TCRdb lists only in-frame clones, some missing. This sample has roughly 63,000 clones, with roughly 80% found just once. The starting material was CD4+ T cells from PBMCs cultured with SARS-CoV-2 spike peptides, obtained before COVID-19 vaccination. These receptors were obtained from a human donor who received a COVID-19 vaccine. CDR3s include the opening cysteine and the closing phenylalanine or tryptophan. A D gene is named only where the DNA matches it firmly. Some rows mark clone size as missing; the rest say once, few, many or name a class of expanded clone.

V gene	D gene	clone size	J gene	CDR3 protein	CDR3 DNA
TRBV18	NA	once	TRBJ1-1	CASSLQTEAFF	TGTGCCAGCTCACTACAAACTGAAGCTTTCTTT
TRBV6-5	NA	NA	TRBJ1-2	CASSYDSNYGYTF	TGTGCCAGCAGTTACGACTCGAACTATGGCTACACCTTC
TRBV5-1	NA	NA	TRBJ1-2	CASSTSTGTADGYTF	TGCGCCAGCAGCACCTCAACCGGGACGGCCGACGGCTACACCTTC
TRBV2	NA	NA	TRBJ2-3	CASSATRGGTDTQYF	TGTGCCAGCAGCGCTACTAGAGGAGGTACAGATACGCAGTATTTT
TRBV7-2	NA	NA	TRBJ2-5	CASSLVVGPETQYF	TGTGCCAGCAGCTTAGTGGTGGGGCCGGAGACCCAGTACTTC
TRBV5-1	NA	NA	TRBJ2-3	CASSNNRPRGRTNTQYF	TGCGCCAGCAGCAACAACAGGCCTCGAGGACGCACGAATACGCAGTATTTT
TRBV21-1	NA	NA	TRBJ1-1	CASGRGRDTEAFF	TGTGCCAGCGGGAGGGGGAGGGACACTGAAGCTTTCTTT
TRBV4-1	TRBD2	NA	TRBJ2-4	CASSQAYHLAGGENIQYF	TGCGCCAGCAGCCAAGCCTACCATCTAGCGGGGGGGGAAAACATTCAGTACTTC
TRBV30	NA	NA	TRBJ1-3	CAWNLREIGDTIYF	TGTGCCTGGAACCTTAGGGAGATCGGAGACACCATATATTTT
TRBV6-5	NA	NA	TRBJ2-3	CASSYSRAKGDTQYF	TGTGCCAGCAGTTACTCGAGGGCTAAAGGAGATACGCAGTATTTT
TRBV7-9	TRBD1	NA	TRBJ2-5	CASRRGGPVQETQYF	TGTGCCAGCAGGCGAGGGGGCCCAGTTCAAGAGACCCAGTACTTC
TRBV3-1/TRBV3-2	NA	NA	TRBJ2-2	CASSQMSALASTGELFF	TGTGCCAGCAGCCAAATGTCAGCCCTAGCGTCCACCGGGGAGCTGTTTTTT
TRBV12-3/TRBV12-4	NA	NA	TRBJ1-2	CASSFHNYGYTF	TGTGCCAGCAGTTTCCATAACTATGGCTACACCTTC
TRBV27	NA	NA	TRBJ1-5	CASSLGVVGNQPQHF	TGTGCCAGCAGTTTAGGGGTAGTTGGCAATCAGCCCCAGCATTTT
TRBV6-5	NA	NA	TRBJ2-6	CASRSRTAGANVLTF	TGTGCCAGCAGATCCCGGACAGCTGGGGCCAACGTCCTGACTTTC
TRBV5-5	NA	NA	TRBJ2-3	CASSRGQSSTDTQYF	TGTGCCAGCAGCCGGGGGCAGTCTAGCACAGATACGCAGTATTTT
TRBV2	TRBD2	NA	TRBJ2-1	CASSTRLAGEQFF	TGTGCCAGCAGTACGAGACTAGCGGGGGAGCAGTTCTTC
TRBV25-1	TRBD1	NA	TRBJ1-2	CASSPTTGSSGYTF	TGTGCCAGCAGTCCGACGACAGGGTCTTCTGGCTACACCTTC
TRBV7-8	TRBD1	once	TRBJ2-6	CASSLRDRGPGANVLTF	TGTGCCAGCAGCTTAAGGGACAGGGGTCCTGGGGCCAACGTCCTGACTTTC